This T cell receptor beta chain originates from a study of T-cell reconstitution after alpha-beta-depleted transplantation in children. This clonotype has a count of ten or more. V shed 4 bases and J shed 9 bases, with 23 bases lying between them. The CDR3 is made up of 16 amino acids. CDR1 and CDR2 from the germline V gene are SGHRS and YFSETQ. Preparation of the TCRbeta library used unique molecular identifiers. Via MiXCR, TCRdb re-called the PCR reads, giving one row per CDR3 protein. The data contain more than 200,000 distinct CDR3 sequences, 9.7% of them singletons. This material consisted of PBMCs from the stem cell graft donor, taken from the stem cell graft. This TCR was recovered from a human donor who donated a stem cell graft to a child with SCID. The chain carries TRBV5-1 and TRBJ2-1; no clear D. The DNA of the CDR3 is TGCGCCAGCAGCGGGTTACCTCAAGTTAGGGTTGGTGAGCAGTTCTTC. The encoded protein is CASSGLPQVRVGEQFF.